These T cell receptor beta chains were read from a single sample in a study of Ad26.COV2.S vaccination and SARS-CoV-2 variants. Assay: immunoSEQ multiplex PCR; the TCRdb copy retains only in-frame clones and omits some. The sample holds about 6,800 clones, roughly 89% seen once. The sequences come from peripheral blood, collected after recovery from COVID-19. These receptors were collected from a human donor who had recovered from COVID-19. CDR3s leave out the opening cysteine and the closing phenylalanine or tryptophan. The listing skips clone size in some rows; elsewhere it reads once, few, many or a size class.

j_call clone_size v_call cdr3_aa
TRBJ2-3 . TRBV13 ASTRGGTDTQY
TRBJ2-1 . TRBV5-1 ASTIAGAHNEQF
TRBJ1-2 . TRBV12-3/TRBV12-4 ASSPGQIYGYT
TRBJ2-7 . TRBV5-1 ASSLGWRAAESYEQY
TRBJ1-2 . TRBV9 ASSVARGQGGDRYT
TRBJ1-5 . TRBV2 ASSERVQRPQH
TRBJ1-4 . TRBV4-1 ASSQVATGVGEKLF
TRBJ1-1 . TRBV7-2 ASSLTGGNTEAF
TRBJ2-5 . TRBV6-5 ASSYSNLAGVETQY
TRBJ2-7 few TRBV9 ASGTGGYEQY
TRBJ1-2 . TRBV20-1 SASTERGYGYT
TRBJ1-3 . TRBV18 ASSQFLRSGNTIY
TRBJ2-7 . TRBV9 ASSLGLAGDEQY
TRBJ2-2 . TRBV28 ASSLAANTGELF
TRBJ2-3 . TRBV5-4 ASSLGQHSTDTQY
TRBJ2-3 . TRBV9 ASSVAPGLAGVDTQY
TRBJ2-1 once TRBV6-5 ASSYSSPHNEQF